Listed here are 11 T cell receptor beta chains from one sample, sequenced in a study of brain T cells in children with intractable seizures. Produced via immunoSEQ multiplex PCR; TCRdb's table is partial and in-frame only. The sample has 95,000 to 120,000 clones; 94% are singletons. Sequenced here: peripheral blood, sampled at surgery. These receptors were taken from a boy less than two years old with hemimegalencephaly and intractable seizures.

This chain connects TRBV28 to TRBJ1-1; D not resolved. Trimming pared 7 bases from V and 0 bases from J, leaving 9 bases between. The length of the CDR3 is 13 residues. Germline CDR1 MDHEN, CDR2 SYDVKM. CDR3 in DNA: TGTGCCAGCATCGGATACATGAACACTGAAGCTTTCTTT. Amino acid sequence: CASIGYMNTEAFF.

The chain employs TRBV5-1 and TRBJ2-3; D possibly corresponds to TRBD2 (7 bases). Germline V CDR1 and CDR2: SGHRS, YFSETQ. This CDR3 is 14 amino acids long. The germline V and J ends were trimmed by 2 bases and 3 bases, with 10 bases remaining between them. The CDR3 coding sequence is TGCGCCAGCAGCTTAGGGGGGGCTACAGATACGCAGTATTTT. Residues: CASSLGGATDTQYF.

J is TRBJ2-2 and V is TRBV7-2; possible D gene TRBD2, 6 bases. Trimming took off 6 bases at V and 11 bases at J, with 19 bases between the two ends. Germline V lookup: CDR1 SGHTA, CDR2 FQGNSA. This CDR3 is built from 14 residues. The CDR3 coding sequence is TGTGCCAGCAGGCGCTCCCCTAGCGTTGTCGAGCTGTTTTTT. Its translation is CASRRSPSVVELFF.

The rearrangement joins TRBV5-8 to TRBJ1-4; possibly TRBD1 for D (5 bases). The CDR3 has 13 residues. Germline CDR1 reads SGHTS; CDR2 reads YDEGEE. V was clipped by 4 bases and J by 5 bases, with 9 bases between them. This chain's CDR3 is CASSGGSNEKLFF. The CDR3, as DNA: TGTGCCAGCAGCGGGGGTTCAAATGAAAAACTGTTTTTT.

The chain is built from TRBV5-1 and TRBJ2-1; TRBD2 matches at 7 bases. CDR3 length equals 15 residues. The germline gives CDR1 SGHRS, CDR2 YFSETQ. V was pared by 2 bases and J by 9 bases, with 11 bases of the junction left unmatched. The CDR3 loop is CASSLLATLTSEQFF. The CDR3 DNA follows: TGCGCCAGCAGCTTACTAGCGACTCTGACCAGTGAGCAGTTCTTC.

This clone has only a few counts. This chain links TRBV27 with TRBJ1-6; no reliable D call. With 6 bases removed from V and 5 bases from J, the gap between germline ends came to 17 bases. Germline V gives CDR1 MNHEY, CDR2 SMNVEV (reference sequence). This CDR3 comprises 16 residues. The chain's CDR3 is CASRTIGWGDNSPLHF. CDR3 sequence (DNA): TGTGCCAGCAGAACAATTGGGTGGGGAGATAATTCACCCCTCCACTTT.

The chain employs TRBV24-1 and TRBJ2-2, with TRBD1 matching 7 bases. V shed 2 bases and J 6 bases; nucleotides not matched to a gene: 8. The CDR3 totals 16 residues. Per the germline V gene, CDR1 is KGHDR and CDR2 is SFDVKD. Here the CDR3 reads CATSDWETGPAGELFF. DNA of the CDR3: TGTGCCACCAGTGATTGGGAGACAGGGCCTGCCGGGGAGCTGTTTTTT.

The chain has TRBV4-1 and TRBJ2-7; D is uncertain. Germline values: CDR1 MGHRA, CDR2 YSYEKL. Trimming removed 3 bases at V and 6 bases at J, with 15 bases between. The CDR3 runs to 14 residues. The CDR3 DNA reads as TGCGCCAGCAGCCAGGAAAGTACCCTCGGCGAGCAGTACTTC. Its translation: CASSQESTLGEQYF.

The J gene is TRBJ2-5, the V gene TRBV19; D tentatively reads TRBD1 or TRBD2 (6 bases each). CDR1 LNHDA and CDR2 SQIVND come from the germline V gene (reference sequence). The V end was cut by 1 base, the J end by 5 bases, with 11 bases between. CDR3 length equals 14 residues. CDR3 in amino acids: CASSIVGGWETQYF. In DNA, the CDR3 is TGTGCCAGTAGTATAGTGGGGGGCTGGGAGACCCAGTACTTC. The full variable domain, in which reference TRBV19 and TRBJ2-5 provide the parts outside the CDR3, is DGGITQSPKYLFRKEGQNVTLSCEQNLNHDAMYWYRQDPGQGLRLIYYSQIVNDFQKGDIAEGYSVSREKKESFPLTVTSAQKNPTAFYLCASSIVGGWETQYFGPGTRLLVL.

V and J are TRBV3-1 (or the pseudogene TRBV3-2) and TRBJ2-3, with D uncertain. The ends were cut back, 1 base at V and 6 bases at J, with 8 bases in the middle. Germline CDR1 reads LGHDT; CDR2 reads YNNKEL (reference sequence). The CDR3 loop spans 13 amino acids. This CDR3 reads CASSQALDDTQYF. The CDR3 coding sequence is TGTGCCAGCAGCCAAGCATTGGACGATACGCAGTATTTT.

This clone occurred once. The chain recombines TRBV15 with TRBJ2-7; the match to TRBD2 covers 9 bases. The CDR3 runs 19 residues. CDR1 and CDR2 from the germline V gene are LNHNV and YYDKDF (reference sequence). V trimming: 1 base; J trimming: 1 base; junction bases outside the gene matches: 14. CDR3: CATSRGAGTSIPLSYEQYF. DNA for the CDR3: TGTGCCACCAGCAGAGGAGCCGGGACTAGCATCCCCCTATCCTACGAGCAGTACTTC.